The clone carrying this T cell receptor beta chain has more than one count but fewer than ten. Its antigen is unknown. This entry belongs to a study of shared clonotypes between healthy human individuals. Germline CDR1 SQVTM, CDR2 ANQGSEA. This CDR3 has 13 amino acids. V lost 4 bases to trimming and J lost 0 bases, with 9 bases between them. Libraries were prepared by immunoSEQ multiplex PCR; TCRdb keeps only in-frame clonotypes and omits some of them. The data contain a few million clones, over 90% of them singletons. Study-level results: Naive CD4 clonotype sharing across a few donors was approximately 5%.

The sequencing input was naive CD4+ T cells from PBMCs. Subset here: CD45RA+ positively selected. This TCR was sampled from a young man in good health. Some clones in this sample may be carry-over from other donors' samples. This chain uses TRBV29-1 with TRBJ1-1, with D possibly matching TRBD1 (5 bases). The chain's CDR3 is CSVGGALNTEAFF. The CDR3 nucleotides are TGCAGCGTTGGAGGGGCGCTGAACACTGAAGCTTTCTTT.